The T cell receptor (beta chain) described here comes from a study of identical twins. Notes on the study in general: Invariant MAIT and iNKT cells are populations that could partly confound zero-insertion analyses. Cross-sectional statistical analysis was relied on for the conclusions, without the same donors being followed.

TCRdb recomputed calls from the 5' RACE reads with MiXCR, one row per CDR3 protein. The sample gives 1.5 million to 2 million distinct CDR3 sequences, 32% of which show up once; about 0.3% is in the top ten. The CDR3 is 16 amino acids. Per the germline V gene, CDR1 is MNHEY and CDR2 is SVGAGI. The J segment lost 3 bases and the V segment lost 2 bases, leaving 8 bases of the junction unmatched. With regard to this clonotype: Its specificity is unknown.

The receptor comes from a newborn girl in good health. V and J are TRBV6-5 and TRBJ2-3; TRBD1 matches at 7 bases. Sequencing used cord blood. CDR3 DNA: TGTGCCAGCAGTTACGGCACAGGGGCGAGGACAGATACGCAGTATTTT. It codes for CASSYGTGARTDTQYF.